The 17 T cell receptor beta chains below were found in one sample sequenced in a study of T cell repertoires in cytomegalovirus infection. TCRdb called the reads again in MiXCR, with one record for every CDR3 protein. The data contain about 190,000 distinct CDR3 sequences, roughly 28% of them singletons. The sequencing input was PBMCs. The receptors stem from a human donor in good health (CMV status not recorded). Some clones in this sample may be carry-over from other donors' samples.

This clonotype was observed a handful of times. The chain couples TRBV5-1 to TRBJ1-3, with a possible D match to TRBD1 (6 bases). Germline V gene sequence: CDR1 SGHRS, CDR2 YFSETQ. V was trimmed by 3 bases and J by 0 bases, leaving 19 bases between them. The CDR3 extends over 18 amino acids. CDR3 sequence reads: CASSSLGRGQSSGNTIYF. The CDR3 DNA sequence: TGCGCCAGCAGCTCGTTGGGCCGGGGGCAATCCTCTGGAAACACCATATATTTT. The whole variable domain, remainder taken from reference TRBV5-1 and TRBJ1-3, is KAGVTQTPRYLIKTRGQQVTLSCSPISGHRSVSWYQQTPGQGLQFLFEYFSETQRNKGNFPGRFSGRQFSNSRSEMNVSTLELGDSALYLCASSSLGRGQSSGNTIYFGEGSWLTVV.

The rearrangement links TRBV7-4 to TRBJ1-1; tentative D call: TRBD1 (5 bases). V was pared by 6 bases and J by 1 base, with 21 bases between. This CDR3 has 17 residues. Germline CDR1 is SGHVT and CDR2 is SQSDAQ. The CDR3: CASRNDRPGPPNTEAFF. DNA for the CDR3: TGTGCCAGCAGGAATGACAGACCGGGACCCCCGAACACTGAAGCTTTCTTT.

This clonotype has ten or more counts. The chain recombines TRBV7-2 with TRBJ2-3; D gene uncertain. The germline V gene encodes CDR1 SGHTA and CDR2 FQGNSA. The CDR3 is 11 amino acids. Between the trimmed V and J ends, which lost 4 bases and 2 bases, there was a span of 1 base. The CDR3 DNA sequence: TGTGCCAGCAGCTCCACAGATACGCAGTATTTT. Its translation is CASSSTDTQYF. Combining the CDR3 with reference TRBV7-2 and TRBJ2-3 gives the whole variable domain GAGVSQSPSNKVTEKGKDVELRCDPISGHTALYWYRQSLGQGLEFLIYFQGNSAPDKSGLPSDRFSAERTGGSVSTLTIQRTQQEDSAVYLCASSSTDTQYFGPGTRLTVL.

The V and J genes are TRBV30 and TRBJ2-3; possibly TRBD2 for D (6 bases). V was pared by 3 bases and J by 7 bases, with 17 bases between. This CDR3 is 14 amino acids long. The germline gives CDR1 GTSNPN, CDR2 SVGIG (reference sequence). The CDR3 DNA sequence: TGTGCCTGGAGGACCGGGGGAGACGTGAATACGCAGTATTTT. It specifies CAWRTGGDVNTQYF.

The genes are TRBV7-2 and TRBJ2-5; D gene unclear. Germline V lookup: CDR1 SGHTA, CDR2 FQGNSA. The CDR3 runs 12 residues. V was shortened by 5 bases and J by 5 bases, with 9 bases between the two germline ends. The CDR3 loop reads CASSLREETQYF. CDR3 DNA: TGTGCCAGCAGCCTCCGTGAGGAGACCCAGTACTTC.

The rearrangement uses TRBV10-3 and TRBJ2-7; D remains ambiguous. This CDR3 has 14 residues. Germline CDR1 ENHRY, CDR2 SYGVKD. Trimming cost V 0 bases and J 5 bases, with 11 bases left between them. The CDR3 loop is CAISESLTVDEQYF. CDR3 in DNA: TGTGCCATCAGTGAGTCGCTAACCGTGGACGAGCAGTACTTC.

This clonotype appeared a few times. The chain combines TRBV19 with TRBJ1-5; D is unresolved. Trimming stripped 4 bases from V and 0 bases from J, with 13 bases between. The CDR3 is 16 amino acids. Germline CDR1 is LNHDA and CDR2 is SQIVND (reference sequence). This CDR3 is CASSTNTGLSNQPQHF. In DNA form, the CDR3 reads TGTGCCAGTAGTACGAACACCGGGCTTAGCAATCAGCCCCAGCATTTT.

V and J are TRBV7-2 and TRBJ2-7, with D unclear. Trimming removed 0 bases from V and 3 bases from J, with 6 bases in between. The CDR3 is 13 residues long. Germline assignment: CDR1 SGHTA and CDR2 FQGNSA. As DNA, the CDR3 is TGTGCCAGCAGCTTAGCGATGGGCTACGAGCAGTACTTC. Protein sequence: CASSLAMGYEQYF.

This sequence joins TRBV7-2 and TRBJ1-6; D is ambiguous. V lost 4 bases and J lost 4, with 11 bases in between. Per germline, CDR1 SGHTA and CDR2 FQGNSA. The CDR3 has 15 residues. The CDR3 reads CASSSDGRYNSPLHF. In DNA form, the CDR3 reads TGTGCCAGCAGCTCGGACGGGCGTTATAATTCACCCCTCCACTTT.

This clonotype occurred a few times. The CDR3 DNA follows: TGTGCCAGCAGCGCAGACGGGACAGGGGTCTTTTCACCCCTCCACTTT. Translated, it gives CASSADGTGVFSPLHF. This rearrangement joins TRBV6-2 or TRBV6-3 to TRBJ1-6; TRBD1 matches at 10 bases. The junction had 11 bases not matched to a gene; V was cut back by 6 bases and J by 9 bases. The V gene's germline CDR1 is MNHEY and CDR2 SVGEGT. The CDR3 spans 16 residues.

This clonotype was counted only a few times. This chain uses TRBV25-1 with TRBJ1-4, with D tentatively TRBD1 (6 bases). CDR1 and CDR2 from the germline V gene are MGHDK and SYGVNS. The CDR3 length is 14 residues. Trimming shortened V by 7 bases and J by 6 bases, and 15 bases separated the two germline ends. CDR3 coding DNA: TGTGCCAGCACCCTCAGGGGTACGGATGAAAAACTGTTTTTT. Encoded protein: CASTLRGTDEKLFF.

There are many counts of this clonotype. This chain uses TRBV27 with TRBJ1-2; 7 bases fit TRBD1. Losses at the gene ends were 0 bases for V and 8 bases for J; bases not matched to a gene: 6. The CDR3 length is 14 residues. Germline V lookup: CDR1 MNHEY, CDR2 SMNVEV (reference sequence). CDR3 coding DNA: TGTGCCAGCAGTTTATCGACAGGGCTCGAGGGCTACACCTTC. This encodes CASSLSTGLEGYTF.

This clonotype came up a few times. The CDR3 loop is CASSVGRGIHQPQHF. CDR3 nucleotide sequence: TGTGCCAGCAGTGTAGGTAGGGGGATTCATCAGCCCCAGCATTTT. This chain connects TRBV6-1 to TRBJ1-5, with a possible D match to TRBD1 (6 bases). The CDR3 has 15 residues. The germline CDR1 and CDR2 sequences are MNHNS and SASEGT. V was trimmed by 4 bases and J by 5 bases, leaving 15 bases between them.

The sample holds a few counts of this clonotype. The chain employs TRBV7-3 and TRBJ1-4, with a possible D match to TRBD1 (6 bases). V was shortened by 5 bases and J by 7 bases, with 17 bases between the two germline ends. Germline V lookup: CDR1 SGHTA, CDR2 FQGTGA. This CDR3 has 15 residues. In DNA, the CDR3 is TGTGCCAGCAGCGCGTCGGGGGGGGCTCTTGAAAAACTGTTTTTT. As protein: CASSASGGALEKLFF.

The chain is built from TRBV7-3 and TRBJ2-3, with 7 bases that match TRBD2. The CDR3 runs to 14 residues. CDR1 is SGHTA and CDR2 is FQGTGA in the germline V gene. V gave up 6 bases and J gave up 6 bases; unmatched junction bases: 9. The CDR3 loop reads CASSLPGLYDTQYF. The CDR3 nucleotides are TGTGCCAGCAGTTTACCGGGACTATACGATACGCAGTATTTT.

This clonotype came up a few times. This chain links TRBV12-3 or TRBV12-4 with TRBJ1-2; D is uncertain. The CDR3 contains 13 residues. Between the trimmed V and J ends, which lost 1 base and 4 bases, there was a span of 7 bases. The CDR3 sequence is CASSLGRSYGYTF. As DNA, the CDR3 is TGTGCCAGCAGTTTAGGACGGTCCTATGGCTACACCTTC.

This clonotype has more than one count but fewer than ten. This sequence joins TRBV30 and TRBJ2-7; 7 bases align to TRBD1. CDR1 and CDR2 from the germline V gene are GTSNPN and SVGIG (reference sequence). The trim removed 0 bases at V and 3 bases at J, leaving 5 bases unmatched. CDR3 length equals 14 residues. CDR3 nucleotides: TGTGCCTGGAGTGTATTCCGGGACAGCTACGAGCAGTACTTC. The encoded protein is CAWSVFRDSYEQYF.